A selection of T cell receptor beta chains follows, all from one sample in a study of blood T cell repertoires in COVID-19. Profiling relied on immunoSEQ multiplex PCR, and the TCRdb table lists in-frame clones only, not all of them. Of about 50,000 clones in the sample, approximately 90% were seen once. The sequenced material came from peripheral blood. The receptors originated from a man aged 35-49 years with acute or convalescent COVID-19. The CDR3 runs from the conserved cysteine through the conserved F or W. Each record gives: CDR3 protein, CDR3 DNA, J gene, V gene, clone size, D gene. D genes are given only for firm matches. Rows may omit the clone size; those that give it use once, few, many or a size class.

CDR3: CASSQIGDLTDTQYF
DNA: TGTGCCAGCAGCCAAATAGGGGATCTCACAGATACGCAGTATTTT
J: TRBJ2-3
V: TRBV4-2
size: .
D: .

CDR3: CSVDSATGGRTEAFF
DNA: TGCAGCGTTGATTCTGCGACAGGGGGCAGGACTGAAGCTTTCTTT
J: TRBJ1-1
V: TRBV29-1
size: .
D: TRBD1

CDR3: CASSSPGLAGAEFF
DNA: TGTGCCAGCAGTTCACCGGGACTAGCGGGAGCGGAGTTCTTC
J: TRBJ2-1
V: TRBV27
size: .
D: TRBD2

CDR3: CASSLGGPNEQFF
DNA: TGTGCCAGCTCCCTAGGGGGCCCCAATGAGCAGTTCTTC
J: TRBJ2-1
V: TRBV18
size: .
D: TRBD1

CDR3: CASSWQGGNTEAFF
DNA: TGCGCCAGCAGCTGGCAGGGGGGTAACACTGAAGCTTTCTTT
J: TRBJ1-1
V: TRBV5-1
size: .
D: TRBD1

CDR3: CASSFDLRGGSSYNEQFF
DNA: TGCGCCAGCAGCTTCGACCTGAGGGGCGGGAGCTCCTACAATGAGCAGTTCTTC
J: TRBJ2-1
V: TRBV5-1
size: .
D: TRBD2

CDR3: CASSFPGLAVETQYF
DNA: TGTGCCAGCAGCTTTCCGGGACTAGCTGTGGAGACCCAGTACTTC
J: TRBJ2-5
V: TRBV5-6
size: .
D: TRBD2

CDR3: CASSLVPGVDSYEQYF
DNA: TGTGCCAGCAGCTTAGTCCCAGGGGTCGACTCCTACGAGCAGTACTTC
J: TRBJ2-7
V: TRBV11-2
size: .
D: .

CDR3: CASITGPGGADTQYF
DNA: TGTGCCAGCATCACCGGACCTGGAGGCGCAGATACGCAGTATTTT
J: TRBJ2-3
V: TRBV6-5
size: few
D: .

CDR3: CASSPRRGGTTDTQYF
DNA: TGTGCCAGCAGCCCCCGGCGGGGCGGGACCACAGATACGCAGTATTTT
J: TRBJ2-3
V: TRBV7-2
size: .
D: .

CDR3: CSVADRGAKNIQYF
DNA: TGCAGCGTTGCTGACAGGGGAGCCAAAAACATTCAGTACTTC
J: TRBJ2-4
V: TRBV29-1
size: .
D: TRBD1

CDR3: CASSRVGQGGREQYF
DNA: TGTGCCAGCAGCAGAGTAGGACAGGGCGGTCGCGAGCAGTACTTC
J: TRBJ2-7
V: TRBV6-5
size: .
D: TRBD1

CDR3: CAISVSADSGNTIYF
DNA: TGTGCCATCAGTGTGTCAGCCGACTCTGGAAACACCATATATTTT
J: TRBJ1-3
V: TRBV10-3
size: few
D: .

CDR3: CASTPNRNYGYTF
DNA: TGTGCCAGCACTCCCAACAGGAACTATGGCTACACCTTC
J: TRBJ1-2
V: TRBV28
size: .
D: .

CDR3: CATSDPSQETQYF
DNA: TGTGCCACCAGTGACCCGTCCCAAGAGACCCAGTACTTC
J: TRBJ2-5
V: TRBV24-1
size: .
D: .

CDR3: CASSPGGRNYGYTF
DNA: TGTGCCAGCAGCCCCGGAGGCAGGAACTATGGCTACACCTTC
J: TRBJ1-2
V: TRBV5-4
size: .
D: .

CDR3: CASSLLQPTDTQYF
DNA: TGTGCCAGCAGTTTATTACAGCCCACAGATACGCAGTATTTT
J: TRBJ2-3
V: TRBV27
size: .
D: .

CDR3: CASSLGGVETQYF
DNA: TGTGCCAGCAGCTTAGGAGGCGTGGAGACCCAGTACTTC
J: TRBJ2-5
V: TRBV11-2
size: .
D: .

CDR3: CASAVGGRGGGETQYF
DNA: TGTGCTAGTGCCGTCGGAGGGAGGGGAGGGGGAGAGACCCAGTACTTC
J: TRBJ2-5
V: TRBV12-5
size: .
D: .

CDR3: CASSQDGRVGHIQYF
DNA: TGTGCCAGCAGCCAAGATGGCAGGGTGGGGCACATTCAGTACTTC
J: TRBJ2-4
V: TRBV14
size: .
D: .

CDR3: CATRMSTGGSYEQYF
DNA: TGTGCCACCCGAATGAGTACAGGGGGCTCGTACGAGCAGTACTTC
J: TRBJ2-7
V: TRBV19
size: .
D: TRBD1

CDR3: CATSDFAGTASSGELFF
DNA: TGTGCCACCAGTGATTTCGCCGGGACAGCATCCTCCGGGGAGCTGTTTTTT
J: TRBJ2-2
V: TRBV24-1
size: .
D: TRBD1

CDR3: CASSLRLAGGAQETQYF
DNA: TGTGCTAGCAGCTTAAGGCTAGCGGGAGGGGCCCAAGAGACCCAGTACTTC
J: TRBJ2-5
V: TRBV7-7
size: .
D: TRBD2

CDR3: CASSLTGTRGTEAFF
DNA: TGCGCCAGCAGCCTAACCGGGACGCGGGGGACTGAAGCTTTCTTT
J: TRBJ1-1
V: TRBV5-1
size: few
D: .

CDR3: CATSSGRQGTNYGYTF
DNA: TGTGCCACCAGCAGCGGACGACAGGGTACTAACTATGGCTACACCTTC
J: TRBJ1-2
V: TRBV15
size: .
D: TRBD1

CDR3: CASRRQAQKLYEQYF
DNA: TGTGCCTCCCGACGACAGGCCCAAAAATTATACGAGCAGTACTTC
J: TRBJ2-7
V: TRBV6-5
size: .
D: .

CDR3: CASSLEEGGYTF
DNA: TGTGCCAGCAGCTTAGAGGAGGGTGGCTACACCTTC
J: TRBJ1-2
V: TRBV7-9
size: .
D: .

CDR3: CASSPGTGGNFGYTF
DNA: TGTGCCAGCTCTCCCGGGACAGGGGGGAATTTTGGCTACACCTTC
J: TRBJ1-2
V: TRBV18
size: .
D: TRBD1

CDR3: CASSLPGAGNTIYF
DNA: TGTGCCAGCAGCTTACCGGGGGCTGGAAACACCATATATTTT
J: TRBJ1-3
V: TRBV7-8
size: .
D: .

CDR3: CASSSGIEQYF
DNA: TGTGCCAGCAGCTCAGGGATCGAGCAGTACTTC
J: TRBJ2-7
V: TRBV7-8
size: once
D: .

CDR3: CASSMTGTGAGELFF
DNA: TGTGCCAGTAGTATGACCGGGACAGGGGCTGGGGAGCTGTTTTTT
J: TRBJ2-2
V: TRBV19
size: .
D: TRBD1

CDR3: CASSVSSAQETQYF
DNA: TGTGCCAGCAGCGTGTCTAGCGCCCAAGAGACCCAGTACTTC
J: TRBJ2-5
V: TRBV9
size: .
D: .

CDR3: CATYREGLNEQFF
DNA: TGTGCCACCTACCGGGAAGGGCTCAATGAGCAGTTCTTC
J: TRBJ2-1
V: TRBV7-2
size: .
D: .

CDR3: CASRDREADTQYF
DNA: TGTGCCAGTAGGGACAGGGAGGCAGATACGCAGTATTTT
J: TRBJ2-3
V: TRBV5-4
size: .
D: TRBD1

CDR3: CASCDRESNEKLFF
DNA: TGTGCCAGCTGCGACAGGGAGTCTAATGAAAAACTGTTTTTT
J: TRBJ1-4
V: TRBV6-5
size: .
D: TRBD1

CDR3: CASSPGLAGSSSYNEQFF
DNA: TGTGCCAGCAGCCCCGGACTAGCGGGGTCAAGCTCCTACAATGAGCAGTTCTTC
J: TRBJ2-1
V: TRBV9
size: .
D: TRBD2

CDR3: CASSLDSNYGYTF
DNA: TGTGCCAGCAGCTTGGACAGTAACTATGGCTACACCTTC
J: TRBJ1-2
V: TRBV5-4
size: .
D: .

CDR3: CASSLVADEQYF
DNA: TGTGCCAGCAGCCTAGTGGCAGACGAGCAGTACTTC
J: TRBJ2-7
V: TRBV7-9
size: .
D: .

CDR3: CASSLRLAGVIEQFF
DNA: TGTGCCAGCAGCCTAAGACTAGCGGGAGTTATTGAGCAGTTCTTC
J: TRBJ2-1
V: TRBV3-1/TRBV3-2
size: .
D: TRBD2

CDR3: CASKTRDGGDEKLFF
DNA: TGTGCCAGTAAGACCAGGGACGGGGGAGATGAAAAACTGTTTTTT
J: TRBJ1-4
V: TRBV19
size: .
D: .

CDR3: CASSLARTGSTGELFF
DNA: TGTGCCAGCAGCTTAGCTAGGACAGGGAGTACCGGGGAGCTGTTTTTT
J: TRBJ2-2
V: TRBV7-9
size: .
D: TRBD1

CDR3: CSVGTANYGYTF
DNA: TGCAGCGTCGGGACTGCCAACTATGGCTACACCTTC
J: TRBJ1-2
V: TRBV29-1
size: .
D: .

CDR3: CASSLPSGPIQETQYF
DNA: TGTGCCAGCAGCCTTCCCAGCGGGCCTATACAAGAGACCCAGTACTTC
J: TRBJ2-5
V: TRBV11-3
size: .
D: .

CDR3: CAWRGDRQNSPLHF
DNA: TGTGCCTGGAGGGGAGACAGGCAGAATTCACCCCTCCACTTT
J: TRBJ1-6
V: TRBV30
size: .
D: .

CDR3: CASTFLDRADTEAFF
DNA: TGTGCCAGCACCTTCTTAGACAGGGCCGACACTGAAGCTTTCTTT
J: TRBJ1-1
V: TRBV5-6
size: .
D: TRBD1

CDR3: CASSRHTGRDQPQHF
DNA: TGTGCCAGCAGCCGCCATACAGGGAGGGATCAGCCCCAGCATTTT
J: TRBJ1-5
V: TRBV3-1/TRBV3-2
size: .
D: .

CDR3: CASAWASGYNEQFF
DNA: TGTGCCAGCGCTTGGGCTAGCGGTTACAATGAGCAGTTCTTC
J: TRBJ2-1
V: TRBV7-9
size: .
D: TRBD2

CDR3: CASSELATPYQETQYF
DNA: TGTGCCAGCAGTGAATTAGCGACCCCGTACCAAGAGACCCAGTACTTC
J: TRBJ2-5
V: TRBV2
size: once
D: .

CDR3: CASSPNRGAGGYTF
DNA: TGTGCCAGCAGCCCGAACCGCGGGGCAGGTGGCTACACCTTC
J: TRBJ1-2
V: TRBV3-1/TRBV3-2
size: .
D: .